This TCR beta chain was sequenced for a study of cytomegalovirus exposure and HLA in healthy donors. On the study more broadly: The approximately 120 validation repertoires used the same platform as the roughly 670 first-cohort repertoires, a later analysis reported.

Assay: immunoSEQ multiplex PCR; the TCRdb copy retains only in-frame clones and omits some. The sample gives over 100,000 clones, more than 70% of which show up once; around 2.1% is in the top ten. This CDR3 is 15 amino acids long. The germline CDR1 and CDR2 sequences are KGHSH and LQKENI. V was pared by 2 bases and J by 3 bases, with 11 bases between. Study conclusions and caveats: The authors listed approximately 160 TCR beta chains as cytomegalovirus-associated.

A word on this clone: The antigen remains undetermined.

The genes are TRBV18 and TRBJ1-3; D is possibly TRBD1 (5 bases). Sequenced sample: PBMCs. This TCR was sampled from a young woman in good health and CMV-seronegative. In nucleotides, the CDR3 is TGTGCCAGCTCACCAGGGACTCACAATGGAAACACCATATATTTT. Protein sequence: CASSPGTHNGNTIYF. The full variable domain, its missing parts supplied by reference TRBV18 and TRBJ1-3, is NAGVMQNPRHLVRRRGQEARLRCSPMKGHSHVYWYRQLPEEGLKFMVYLQKENIIDESGMPKERFSAEFPKEGPSILRIQQVVRGDSAAYFCASSPGTHNGNTIYFGEGSWLTVV.